Below, 31 T cell receptor beta chains from the same sample are listed, as sequenced in a study of blood T cell repertoires in COVID-19. Sequenced by immunoSEQ multiplex PCR; TCRdb stores in-frame clones only, minus some. The data hold 400,000 to 550,000 clones, with around nine tenths observed a single time. Material: PBMCs or T cells enriched from blood (not recorded which). The receptor set was obtained from a woman younger than 35 with acute COVID-19.

V and J are TRBV11-3 and TRBJ1-1, with 9 bases aligning to TRBD1. Per the germline V gene, CDR1 is SGHNT and CDR2 is YENEEA. V gave up 9 bases and J gave up 1 base; unmatched junction bases: 3. This CDR3 comprises 13 residues. CDR3 sequence: CASKDRGNTEAFF. The CDR3, as DNA: TGTGCCAGTAAGGACAGGGGGAACACTGAAGCTTTCTTT.

A single count supports this clone. The rearrangement uses TRBV7-2 and TRBJ2-2, with TRBD1 as a possible D gene (5 bases). This CDR3 spans 16 amino acids. V lost 1 base, J lost 0 bases, and 9 bases lay in between. Looked up from germline, CDR1 is SGHTA and CDR2 is FQGNSA. The CDR3 DNA sequence: TGTGCCAGCAGCTTAGGGGGCTCCCCGAACACCGGGGAGCTGTTTTTT. Protein product: CASSLGGSPNTGELFF.

The chain has TRBV4-1 and TRBJ1-2, with D unresolved. V lost 1 base and J 7 bases, leaving 13 bases between the germline ends. Germline V gene sequence: CDR1 MGHRA, CDR2 YSYEKL. The CDR3 contains 14 residues. As DNA, the CDR3 is TGCGCCAGCAGCCAAGTTGTCGAGAGGCCTGGCTACACCTTC. The encoded protein is CASSQVVERPGYTF.

This clone has a single count. The rearrangement uses TRBV19 and TRBJ2-3, with D tentatively TRBD1 (6 bases). Germline lookup yields CDR1 LNHDA and CDR2 SQIVND (reference sequence). This CDR3 contains 18 residues. V lost 4 bases and J 1 base, leaving 21 bases between the germline ends. The CDR3 nucleotides are TGTGCCAGTAGTAATAAGCGGTTTATACAGGGCGGCACAGATACGCAGTATTTT. Encoded protein: CASSNKRFIQGGTDTQYF.

The J gene is TRBJ2-7, the V gene TRBV3-1 (or the pseudogene TRBV3-2), with D unclear. Germline assignment: CDR1 LGHDT and CDR2 YNNKEL (reference sequence). This CDR3 has 11 residues. Trimming removed 2 bases from V and 4 bases from J, with 3 bases in between. In nucleotides, the CDR3 is TGTGCCAGCAGCCAACTATACGAGCAGTACTTC. The encoded protein is CASSQLYEQYF.

The chain combines TRBV19 with TRBJ2-7, with a possible D match to TRBD1 (5 bases). Trimming removed 2 bases from V and 3 bases from J, with 11 bases in between. This CDR3 contains 14 residues. Germline V CDR1 and CDR2: LNHDA, SQIVND (reference sequence). CDR3 sequence reads: CASSINPGNYEQYF. In DNA form, the CDR3 reads TGTGCCAGTAGTATAAACCCAGGGAACTACGAGCAGTACTTC.

The chain is built from TRBV3-1 (or the pseudogene TRBV3-2) and TRBJ2-7; 13 bases match TRBD2. CDR1 and CDR2 (germline): LGHDT, YNNKEL (reference sequence). The CDR3 is 16 residues long. The V gene end was trimmed by 4 bases and the J gene end by 3 bases; junction bases not matched to a gene: 6. CDR3 nucleotides: TGTGCCAGCAGCCCGGAGGGACTAGCGGGGCGCTACGAGCAGTACTTC. It translates to CASSPEGLAGRYEQYF.

This chain joins TRBV5-1 and TRBJ2-7, with TRBD2 matching 14 bases. Per germline, CDR1 SGHRS and CDR2 YFSETQ. This CDR3 has 23 residues. J lost 2 bases, V lost 1 base, and 23 bases had no gene match. The CDR3 DNA reads TGCGCCAGCAGCTTGTTTCTGGGACTAGCGGGAGAACATGGTCCTCTAAATACCTACGAGCAGTACTTC. It is translated as CASSLFLGLAGEHGPLNTYEQYF.

The chain uses TRBV5-5 and TRBJ1-1; a possible D gene is TRBD1 (5 bases). The CDR3 contains 15 residues. Trimming took off 3 bases at V and 11 bases at J, with 23 bases between the two ends. Looked up from germline, CDR1 is SGHKS and CDR2 is YYEKEE (reference sequence). The CDR3 nucleotides are TGTGCCAGCAGCTCTTTTGATTGGACGGGGGAGATGGCTTTCTTT. Translated, it gives CASSSFDWTGEMAFF.

The CDR3 spells CASSNKGAIYGYTF. CDR3 DNA sequence: TGTGCCAGCAGTAATAAAGGGGCAATCTATGGCTACACCTTC. This rearrangement joins TRBV27 to TRBJ1-2; a weak D match, TRBD1 (5 bases). CDR1 and CDR2 from the germline V gene are MNHEY and SMNVEV (reference sequence). The CDR3 spans 14 residues. Trimming cost V 5 bases and J 4 bases, with 14 bases left between them.

This clone turned up a few times. V gene TRBV4-1 combines with J gene TRBJ1-5; D possibly corresponds to TRBD1 (6 bases). The germline V gene encodes CDR1 MGHRA and CDR2 YSYEKL. CDR3 size: 15 residues. Trimming shortened V by 1 base and J by 4 bases, and 11 bases separated the two germline ends. CDR3: CASSQVGGENQPQHF. The CDR3, as DNA: TGCGCCAGCAGCCAAGTAGGGGGAGAGAATCAGCCCCAGCATTTT.

This chain uses TRBV6-4 with TRBJ1-2; 8 nucleotides match TRBD1. The CDR3 extends over 16 amino acids. CDR1 is MRHNA, CDR2 SNTAGT, per germline. With 3 bases clipped from V and 4 bases from J, the junction kept 10 bases outside the gene matches. The CDR3 sequence is CASSDMAGGFGYGYTF. The CDR3 nucleotides read TGTGCCAGCAGTGATATGGCAGGGGGCTTCGGCTATGGCTACACCTTC.

J is TRBJ1-5 and V is TRBV2, with 9 bases identical to TRBD1. CDR3 length: 16 residues. Germline V gene lookup returns CDR1 SNHLY and CDR2 FYNNEI. V shed 6 bases, J shed 9 bases, and the junction held 15 bases outside the gene matches. The CDR3 here is CASSTNQGQGRWPQHF. The CDR3 DNA reads as TGTGCCAGCAGCACGAATCAGGGACAGGGCCGTTGGCCCCAGCATTTT.

V gene TRBV4-1 combines with J gene TRBJ1-5; 10 bases fit TRBD1. Germline V gene data show CDR1 as MGHRA and CDR2 as YSYEKL. V lost 9 bases and J lost 7; bases outside the gene matches: 9. The CDR3 consists of 14 residues. The CDR3 DNA is TGCGCCAGTTCCGGGACAGGGGTAAGCCAGCCCCAGCATTTT. Translation: CASSGTGVSQPQHF.

The chain uses TRBV5-5 and TRBJ2-1; D perhaps matches TRBD2 (5 bases). The length of the CDR3 is 17 residues. Germline CDR1 and CDR2: SGHKS and YYEKEE (reference sequence). The V end was cut by 3 bases, the J end by 7 bases, with 23 bases between. CDR3 region: CASSSGIIVGMGNEQFF. In nucleotides, the CDR3 is TGTGCCAGCAGCTCCGGGATTATAGTGGGTATGGGGAATGAGCAGTTCTTC. The entire variable domain, with the rest obtained from reference TRBV5-5 and TRBJ2-1, is as follows: DAGVTQSPTHLIKTRGQQVTLRCSPISGHKSVSWYQQVLGQGPQFIFQYYEKEERGRGNFPDRFSARQFPNYSSELNVNALLLGDSALYLCASSSGIIVGMGNEQFFGPGTRLTVL.

This clone showed up just once. The V call is TRBV3-1 (or the pseudogene TRBV3-2), the J call TRBJ2-1, with 8 bases fitting TRBD1. CDR3 size: 15 residues. V was pared by 3 bases and J by 5 bases, with 6 bases of the junction left unmatched. Germline V gene sequence: CDR1 LGHDT, CDR2 YNNKEL (reference sequence). Here the CDR3 DNA reads TGTGCCAGCAGCCACCGACAGGGGCCCAACAATGAGCAGTTCTTC. Its translation: CASSHRQGPNNEQFF.

The CDR3 loop reads CASSIPTGRPSPNYGYTF. The CDR3 region has the DNA TGTGCCAGCAGCATACCGACAGGGAGGCCGAGCCCTAACTATGGCTACACCTTC. This sequence joins TRBV5-6 and TRBJ1-2, with TRBD1 matching over 7 bases. V gave up 4 bases and J gave up 0 bases; unmatched junction bases: 15. The CDR3 spans 18 residues. CDR1 is SGHDT and CDR2 is YYEEEE in the germline V gene.

The chain is built from TRBV5-8 and TRBJ2-7, with TRBD2 identical over 13 bases. The CDR3 is made up of 15 amino acids. Looked up from germline, CDR1 is SGHTS and CDR2 is YDEGEE. V gave up 5 bases and J gave up 6 bases; unmatched junction bases: 8. CDR3: CASRPRLAGGGEQYF. As DNA, the CDR3 is TGTGCCAGCAGGCCCAGACTAGCGGGAGGAGGCGAGCAGTACTTC.

This rearrangement joins TRBV10-2 to TRBJ2-7; D may be TRBD1 (5 bases). V dropped 3 bases and J dropped 3 bases, with 6 bases sitting between them. This CDR3 is 12 amino acids long. Germline CDR1 is WSHSY and CDR2 is SAAADI. The CDR3, as DNA: TGCGCCAGCAGTGACAGGGTCTACGAGCAGTACTTC. It specifies CASSDRVYEQYF.

The chain links TRBV10-3 to TRBJ1-1; D is unclear. CDR3 size: 13 residues. In germline, CDR1 is ENHRY, CDR2 SYGVKD. Deletions cut 2 bases from V and 0 bases from J, with 4 bases between. Here the CDR3 DNA reads TGTGCCATCAGTGAGGGCTTGAACACTGAAGCTTTCTTT. Its protein is CAISEGLNTEAFF.

The rearrangement uses TRBV19 and TRBJ1-2, with 8 bases matching TRBD1. The CDR3 runs 15 residues. CDR1 is LNHDA, CDR2 SQIVND, per germline (reference sequence). The junction had 7 bases not matched to a gene; V was cut back by 1 base and J by 6 bases. CDR3 loop: CASSIVPDRDDGYTF. CDR3 DNA sequence: TGTGCCAGTAGTATAGTTCCGGACAGGGACGATGGCTACACCTTC.

V usage is TRBV24-1 and J usage is TRBJ2-2; 13 bases line up with TRBD2. Germline V gene sequence: CDR1 KGHDR, CDR2 SFDVKD. This CDR3 is 18 amino acids long. J gave up 5 bases and V 0 bases, and 5 bases lay outside the gene matches. The CDR3 coding sequence is TGTGCCACCAGTGATTTGACCGGGACTAGCGGGACAACCGGGGAGCTGTTTTTT. Protein: CATSDLTGTSGTTGELFF.

The gene calls are TRBV4-1 and TRBJ2-1; tentative D call: TRBD2 (5 bases). Trimming cost V 0 bases and J 0 bases, with 6 bases left between them. CDR1 MGHRA and CDR2 YSYEKL come from the germline V gene. CDR3 length equals 15 residues. The CDR3 sequence is CASSQEEDSYNEQFF. The CDR3, as DNA: TGCGCCAGCAGCCAAGAGGAGGACTCCTACAATGAGCAGTTCTTC.

Details on this clone: Other DNA sequences from this sample encode an identical CDR3 as well. This chain connects TRBV5-1 to TRBJ2-5; possibly TRBD1 for D (8 bases). V was clipped by 4 bases and J by 5 bases, with 15 bases between them. This CDR3 has 14 residues. The germline V gene has CDR1 SGHRS and CDR2 YFSETQ. The DNA for the CDR3 is TGCGCCAGCAGCCCCGGACAGGGAGGGGAGACCCAGTACTTC. This translates into CASSPGQGGETQYF.

This clone was detected only once. V is TRBV2 and J is TRBJ2-1; 8 bases align to TRBD2. The CDR3 is 17 amino acids. V gave up 4 bases and J gave up 8 bases; unmatched junction bases: 16. The germline V gene has CDR1 SNHLY and CDR2 FYNNEI. CDR3 loop: CASSATGSGSSPDEQFF. The CDR3 DNA is TGTGCCAGCAGTGCTACAGGCAGCGGGAGCAGTCCTGATGAGCAGTTCTTC. Full variable domain (outside the CDR3, taken from reference TRBV2 and TRBJ2-1): EPEVTQTPSHQVTQMGQEVILRCVPISNHLYFYWYRQILGQKVEFLVSFYNNEISEKSEIFDDQFSVERPDGSNFTLKIRSTKLEDSAMYFCASSATGSGSSPDEQFFGPGTRLTVL.

The rearrangement links TRBV6-5 to TRBJ2-2; 11 nucleotides line up with TRBD2. Losses at the gene ends were 4 bases for V and 3 bases for J; bases not matched to a gene: 4. Germline lookup yields CDR1 MNHEY and CDR2 SVGAGI. The CDR3 contains 16 residues. The CDR3 here is CASSSPLAGDTGELFF. Written as DNA, the CDR3 is TGTGCCAGCAGTTCTCCACTAGCGGGGGACACCGGGGAGCTGTTTTTT.

This chain uses TRBV9 with TRBJ2-5, with TRBD2 matching over 14 bases. The length of the CDR3 is 15 residues. The J segment lost 5 bases and the V segment lost 3 bases, leaving 3 bases of the junction unmatched. CDR1 and CDR2 from the germline V gene are SGDLS and YYNGEE. CDR3: CASSEGTSGGETQYF. In DNA form, the CDR3 reads TGTGCCAGCAGCGAGGGGACTAGCGGGGGTGAGACCCAGTACTTC.

The CDR3 DNA sequence: TGTGCCAGCAGCTTAGTTATGAGCGGGGGGGGCAATGAGCAGTTCTTC. Its translation is CASSLVMSGGGNEQFF. The rearrangement joins TRBV7-2 to TRBJ2-1; TRBD2 matches at 10 bases. The V gene's germline CDR1 is SGHTA and CDR2 FQGNSA. The CDR3 extends over 16 amino acids. V dropped 1 base and J dropped 6; count of bases not matched to a gene: 6.

The chain employs TRBV6-4 and TRBJ2-3; D possibly corresponds to TRBD1 (6 bases). V lost 6 bases to trimming and J lost 0 bases, with 13 bases between them. This CDR3 has 15 amino acids. Per germline, CDR1 MRHNA and CDR2 SNTAGT. The CDR3 reads CASRRQAPSTDTQYF. In nucleotides, the CDR3 is TGTGCCAGCAGGAGACAGGCTCCTAGCACAGATACGCAGTATTTT.

The chain links TRBV7-9 to TRBJ2-3; 11 nucleotides align to TRBD2. V was clipped by 5 bases and J by 1 base; unmatched bases: 5. The CDR3 length is 16 residues. From germline, CDR1 is SEHNR and CDR2 FQNEAQ (reference sequence). CDR3 sequence (DNA): TGTGCCAGCAGCCAAGCGACTAGCGGGGGCACAGATACGCAGTATTTT. Protein sequence: CASSQATSGGTDTQYF.

This rearrangement joins TRBV28 to TRBJ1-1; D is unresolved. The V end was cut by 7 bases, the J end by 0 bases, with 9 bases between. Germline V gives CDR1 MDHEN, CDR2 SYDVKM. CDR3 length: 13 amino acids. The CDR3 loop reads CASISVMNTEAFF. In nucleotides, the CDR3 is TGTGCCAGCATTTCGGTCATGAACACTGAAGCTTTCTTT.